A selection of T cell receptor beta chains follows, all from one sample in a study of post-analysis software for immune sequencing data. TCRdb re-called the PCR reads with MiXCR, one entry per CDR3 protein. The sample holds 740,000 or so distinct CDR3 sequences; roughly half are singletons and the top ten take approximately 4.4%. Specimen: blood. Receptor source: a girl between 10 and 17 years old with multiple sclerosis. Both conserved end residues are part of each CDR3. The D gene is left open where the match is weak. Not all rows give a size; the values are once, few, many and, for expanded clones, a class.

J gene,clone size,D gene,V gene,CDR3 DNA,CDR3 protein
TRBJ2-7,-,TRBD2,TRBV20-1,TGCAGTGCTAGAGATCAGGGGACTAGTCTCCCCGAGCAGTACTTC,CSARDQGTSLPEQYF
TRBJ1-1,-,-,TRBV10-3,TGTGCCATCAGATTATCGAACACTGAAGCTTTCTTT,CAIRLSNTEAFF
TRBJ2-7,-,-,TRBV4-2,TGTGCCAGCAGCCAAGAATGGAGCGAGGTGTACTTC,CASSQEWSEVYF
TRBJ2-7,-,-,TRBV19,TGTGCCAGTAGTTCCGGTCATCCCTACGAGCAGTACTTC,CASSSGHPYEQYF
TRBJ2-1,-,-,TRBV7-9,TGTGCCAGCAGCTTGGCCCAAGGGGATCGATACAATGAGCAGTTCTTC,CASSLAQGDRYNEQFF
TRBJ1-5,-,-,TRBV5-1,TGCGCCAGCAGCTTGGGGGATCCCAATCAGCCCCAGCATTTT,CASSLGDPNQPQHF
TRBJ2-1,-,-,TRBV5-1,TGCGCCAGCAGCTACTGGGGAGGGGGAGACAATGAGCAGTTCTTC,CASSYWGGGDNEQFF
TRBJ1-2,few,-,TRBV6-5,TGTGCCAGCAGGGGACTTACCAACTATGGCTACACCTTC,CASRGLTNYGYTF
TRBJ1-1,-,-,TRBV14,TGTGCCAGCAGCCAAGGGGCAGGTTGGACTGAAGCTTTCTTT,CASSQGAGWTEAFF
TRBJ2-7,-,-,TRBV11-2,TGTGCCAGCAGCTTAGGGGCGGGGACCAAAGGTCGCGAGCAGTACTTC,CASSLGAGTKGREQYF
TRBJ2-3,-,-,TRBV29-1,TGCAGCGACCTAGGGTTGCGCACAGATACGCAGTATTTT,CSDLGLRTDTQYF
TRBJ2-3,few,-,TRBV7-6,TGTGCCAGCAGCTTTCCCTCAGATACGCAGTATTTT,CASSFPSDTQYF
TRBJ2-4,-,TRBD1,TRBV20-1,TGCAGTGCTCGACCCTGGGACAGGGAAGATTTTTCAGCCAAAAACATTCAGTACTTC,CSARPWDREDFSAKNIQYF
TRBJ2-7,few,TRBD1,TRBV29-1,TGCAGCGTTGGTGACAGGGGATGGGGGTACGAGCAGTACTTC,CSVGDRGWGYEQYF
TRBJ2-3,-,-,TRBV10-3,TGTGCCATCAGTGGGGAGCGGGTTTTTTCCACAGATACGCAGTATTTT,CAISGERVFSTDTQYF
TRBJ2-7,-,TRBD2,TRBV20-1,TGCAGTGCTAGAGACCCTACTAGCGGGAGGGCCTTTGTGTACGAGCAGTACTTC,CSARDPTSGRAFVYEQYF
TRBJ1-2,few,TRBD1,TRBV12-3/TRBV12-4,TGTGCCAGCAGTCAGACGGACAGGGGCTATGGCTACACCTTC,CASSQTDRGYGYTF
TRBJ2-7,-,-,TRBV20-1,TGCAGTGCTAGAGAGGGCGCGGGGTACGAGCAGTACTTC,CSAREGAGYEQYF
TRBJ1-4,-,TRBD1,TRBV6-6,TGTGCCAGCAGTTACCCGGACAGGGCAAAACTGTTTTTT,CASSYPDRAKLFF
TRBJ2-1,-,-,TRBV2,TGTGCCGGACTCAGGGGGGACGGCAATGAGCAGTTCTTC,CAGLRGDGNEQFF
TRBJ2-5,few,TRBD2,TRBV9,TGTGCCAGCAGCCAAGGAGGGACTAGCGGAGAGACCCAGTACTTC,CASSQGGTSGETQYF
TRBJ1-2,-,-,TRBV28,TGTGCCAGCAGTTTCCTCGGAGGGGTACAGGTCTGTGGCTACACCTTC,CASSFLGGVQVCGYTF
TRBJ2-3,few,TRBD2,TRBV19,TGTGCCAGTAGTATAAGCGGGGGATACGCAGATACGCAGTATTTT,CASSISGGYADTQYF
TRBJ1-2,few,TRBD1,TRBV12-3/TRBV12-4,TGTGCCAGCAGTCCGACAGGGGGCGCGAGAGGCTACACCTTC,CASSPTGGARGYTF